The 4 T cell receptor beta chains below were found in one sample sequenced in a study of cytomegalovirus exposure and HLA in healthy donors. Both 60 Vbeta primers and 13 Jbeta primers went into the PCR. Sequencing was performed with immunoSEQ multiplex PCR; in TCRdb, only in-frame clones are kept and a portion is missing. The sample lists some 130,000 clones; about 80% were seen once. Material for sequencing was PBMCs. The origin of the receptors is a woman in her forties in good health and CMV-seronegative.

This chain uses TRBV11-1 with TRBJ1-4; 7 nucleotides match TRBD1. The junction had 7 bases not matched to a gene; V was cut back by 5 bases and J by 4 bases. Germline lookup yields CDR1 SGHAT and CDR2 FQDESV (reference sequence). The length of the CDR3 is 15 residues. The CDR3 region is CASSTRDRFNEKLFF. CDR3 in DNA: TGTGCCAGCAGCACCCGGGACAGATTTAATGAAAAACTGTTTTTT.

This clone occurred a few times. The rearrangement links TRBV5-1 to TRBJ1-6, with 9 bases aligning to TRBD1. V dropped 4 bases and J dropped 0; count of bases not matched to a gene: 5. Germline assignment: CDR1 SGHRS and CDR2 YFSETQ. The CDR3 contains 17 residues. CDR3 in amino acids: CASSPGQGSSYNSPLHF. The DNA for the CDR3 is TGCGCCAGCAGCCCAGGACAGGGGAGCTCCTATAATTCACCCCTCCACTTT.

The chain carries TRBV6-1 and TRBJ2-1, with TRBD2 as a possible D gene (6 bases). The ends were cut back, 6 bases at V and 1 base at J, with 13 bases in the middle. The CDR3 totals 15 residues. Germline CDR1 MNHNS, CDR2 SASEGT. As DNA, the CDR3 is TGTGCCAGCAGAACTAGCTCTAATTCCTACAATGAGCAGTTCTTC. Translation gives CASRTSSNSYNEQFF.

This chain connects TRBV6-5 to TRBJ2-5, with 10 positions matching TRBD2. The CDR3 runs to 15 residues. From germline, CDR1 is MNHEY and CDR2 SVGAGI. The V and J ends lost 6 bases and 4 bases, in that order; junction bases with no gene match: 8. CDR3 coding DNA: TGTGCCAGCAGCTCGGGGCCTAGCGGGGGAGAGACCCAGTACTTC. Amino acids: CASSSGPSGGETQYF.